The rows below give T cell receptor beta chains drawn from one sample of a study of shared T cell receptors in the human thymus. Clones were read by immunoSEQ multiplex PCR, and TCRdb kept only the in-frame ones, dropping some. The table lists some 400,000 clones, more than 85% of them singletons. Sequencing used thymocytes. The receptor source for this set is a human donor. Both conserved end residues are part of each CDR3. Each record gives: V gene, clone size, J gene, D gene, CDR3 protein, CDR3 DNA. A D gene is named only where the DNA matches it firmly. A row's size may be missing; if present it is once, few, many or a size class.

v_gene: TRBV27
abundance: .
j_gene: TRBJ2-3
d_gene: TRBD1
CDR3aa: CASSLRRAGGFKASTDTQYF
CDR3nt: TGTGCCAGCAGTTTAAGGCGGGCAGGGGGATTCAAAGCTAGCACAGATACGCAGTATTTT

v_gene: TRBV28
abundance: .
j_gene: TRBJ2-7
d_gene: .
CDR3aa: CASRNTRGGAGRKIEQYF
CDR3nt: TGTGCCAGCAGAAATACCAGAGGGGGAGCGGGGCGAAAAATCGAGCAGTACTTC

v_gene: TRBV5-1
abundance: .
j_gene: TRBJ1-1
d_gene: TRBD1
CDR3aa: CASSGGQLNTEAFF
CDR3nt: TGCGCCAGCAGCGGGGGACAGTTGAACACTGAAGCTTTCTTT

v_gene: TRBV28
abundance: once
j_gene: TRBJ2-3
d_gene: .
CDR3aa: CASREGDYSTDTQYF
CDR3nt: TGTGCCAGCAGAGAAGGTGATTATAGCACAGATACGCAGTATTTT

v_gene: TRBV27
abundance: .
j_gene: TRBJ2-7
d_gene: .
CDR3aa: CASSQRWGARDEQYF
CDR3nt: TGTGCCAGCAGTCAAAGATGGGGGGCTCGGGACGAGCAGTACTTC

v_gene: TRBV5-1
abundance: .
j_gene: TRBJ2-1
d_gene: TRBD2
CDR3aa: CASSSIPGASGRDRYNEQFF
CDR3nt: TGCGCCAGCAGCTCCATCCCGGGGGCTAGCGGGAGGGACCGCTACAATGAGCAGTTCTTC

v_gene: TRBV27
abundance: once
j_gene: TRBJ1-1
d_gene: .
CDR3aa: CASSPSRGPPTEAFF
CDR3nt: TGTGCCAGTAGTCCCTCTCGGGGCCCTCCCACTGAAGCTTTCTTT

v_gene: TRBV28
abundance: .
j_gene: TRBJ2-5
d_gene: .
CDR3aa: CASSFPHPGMLQETQYF
CDR3nt: TGTGCCAGCAGTTTCCCCCACCCTGGGATGTTGCAAGAGACCCAGTACTTC

v_gene: TRBV5-4
abundance: .
j_gene: TRBJ1-4
d_gene: TRBD1
CDR3aa: CASSPGQGGYLNEKLFF
CDR3nt: TGTGCCAGCAGCCCCGGACAGGGTGGATACTTAAATGAAAAACTGTTTTTT

v_gene: TRBV19
abundance: .
j_gene: TRBJ2-7
d_gene: TRBD2
CDR3aa: CASSPVSSGMYEQYF
CDR3nt: TGTGCCAGTAGCCCAGTCTCTAGCGGGATGTACGAGCAGTACTTC

v_gene: TRBV4-3
abundance: .
j_gene: TRBJ2-4
d_gene: .
CDR3aa: CASSQDSARTKNIQYF
CDR3nt: TGCGCCAGCAGCCAAGATTCTGCTAGAACCAAAAACATTCAGTACTTC

v_gene: TRBV7-9
abundance: .
j_gene: TRBJ2-7
d_gene: TRBD1
CDR3aa: CASSLGAHRGIHYEQYF
CDR3nt: TGTGCCAGCAGCTTAGGGGCTCACAGGGGGATACACTACGAGCAGTACTTC

v_gene: TRBV18
abundance: .
j_gene: TRBJ2-1
d_gene: .
CDR3aa: CASSPRGRLGSWEQFF
CDR3nt: TGTGCCAGCTCACCACGAGGTAGGCTGGGATCCTGGGAGCAGTTCTTC

v_gene: TRBV6-5
abundance: .
j_gene: TRBJ1-5
d_gene: .
CDR3aa: CASGPLGPPQHF
CDR3nt: TGTGCCAGCGGTCCTCTAGGGCCGCCCCAGCATTTT

v_gene: TRBV30
abundance: .
j_gene: TRBJ2-7
d_gene: .
CDR3aa: CAWGSGISYEQYF
CDR3nt: TGTGCCTGGGGCTCGGGTATTTCCTACGAGCAGTACTTC

v_gene: TRBV15
abundance: .
j_gene: TRBJ2-3
d_gene: .
CDR3aa: CATSRPRKHSEVTDTQYF
CDR3nt: TGTGCCACCAGCAGGCCGAGGAAACATTCGGAGGTCACAGATACGCAGTATTTT

v_gene: TRBV7-6
abundance: once
j_gene: TRBJ2-7
d_gene: TRBD2
CDR3aa: CASSPGVGTSGRYEQYF
CDR3nt: TGTGCCAGCAGCCCAGGGGTTGGGACTAGCGGGAGGTACGAGCAGTACTTC

v_gene: TRBV6-5
abundance: .
j_gene: TRBJ2-1
d_gene: TRBD1
CDR3aa: CASTYLGQRHDEQFF
CDR3nt: TGTGCCAGCACTTACTTGGGACAGCGCCACGATGAGCAGTTCTTC

v_gene: TRBV5-1
abundance: .
j_gene: TRBJ2-7
d_gene: .
CDR3aa: CASSLAFGAGYEQYF
CDR3nt: TGCGCCAGCAGCTTGGCCTTTGGAGCGGGTTACGAGCAGTACTTC

v_gene: TRBV9
abundance: .
j_gene: TRBJ2-5
d_gene: .
CDR3aa: CASRPAAQETQYF
CDR3nt: TGTGCCAGCAGGCCAGCCGCCCAAGAGACCCAGTACTTC

v_gene: TRBV14
abundance: .
j_gene: TRBJ1-2
d_gene: .
CDR3aa: CASSPQCRRNYGYTF
CDR3nt: TGTGCCAGCAGCCCTCAATGTCGGAGAAACTATGGCTACACCTTC

v_gene: TRBV30
abundance: .
j_gene: TRBJ1-1
d_gene: .
CDR3aa: CAWRSAGREPEAFF
CDR3nt: TGTGCCTGGAGGTCGGCCGGTCGGGAGCCTGAAGCTTTCTTT

v_gene: TRBV9
abundance: .
j_gene: TRBJ2-7
d_gene: TRBD1
CDR3aa: CASSVDPSPGTGDEQYF
CDR3nt: TGTGCCAGCAGCGTAGACCCGTCACCCGGGACAGGGGACGAGCAGTACTTC

v_gene: TRBV30
abundance: .
j_gene: TRBJ2-7
d_gene: TRBD2
CDR3aa: CAWSMGTSGRSYF
CDR3nt: TGTGCCTGGAGCATGGGGACTAGCGGGAGGTCGTACTTC

v_gene: TRBV7-9
abundance: .
j_gene: TRBJ2-1
d_gene: TRBD2
CDR3aa: CASSRTGTSGRHSYNEQFF
CDR3nt: TGTGCCAGCAGCCGAACCGGGACTAGCGGGAGGCACTCCTACAATGAGCAGTTCTTC

v_gene: TRBV9
abundance: .
j_gene: TRBJ1-1
d_gene: .
CDR3aa: CASIPPAGGTEAFF
CDR3nt: TGTGCCAGCATCCCACCGGCGGGGGGCACTGAAGCTTTCTTT

v_gene: TRBV6-5
abundance: .
j_gene: TRBJ2-7
d_gene: .
CDR3aa: CASSCDVGPYEQYF
CDR3nt: TGTGCCAGCAGTTGTGACGTAGGGCCCTACGAGCAGTACTTC

v_gene: TRBV13
abundance: .
j_gene: TRBJ2-3
d_gene: TRBD1
CDR3aa: CASSLGTGNTSTDTQYF
CDR3nt: TGTGCCAGCAGCCTCGGGACAGGCAACACTAGCACAGATACGCAGTATTTT

v_gene: TRBV4-2
abundance: .
j_gene: TRBJ1-1
d_gene: TRBD1
CDR3aa: CASRQRTGQNTEAFF
CDR3nt: TGTGCCAGCAGACAACGGACAGGCCAGAACACTGAAGCTTTCTTT

v_gene: TRBV30
abundance: once
j_gene: TRBJ1-2
d_gene: TRBD1
CDR3aa: CAWSVPGTGVDYGYTF
CDR3nt: TGTGCCTGGAGTGTACCGGGGACAGGGGTCGACTATGGCTACACCTTC

v_gene: TRBV4-3
abundance: once
j_gene: TRBJ2-3
d_gene: TRBD1
CDR3aa: CASSQETGTTDTQYF
CDR3nt: TGCGCCAGCAGCCAAGAGACAGGGACCACAGATACGCAGTATTTT

v_gene: TRBV5-1
abundance: .
j_gene: TRBJ2-7
d_gene: TRBD1
CDR3aa: CASSSTGQGSDYEQYF
CDR3nt: TGCGCCAGCAGCTCTACCGGACAGGGGTCTGACTACGAGCAGTACTTC

v_gene: TRBV7-8
abundance: .
j_gene: TRBJ2-1
d_gene: TRBD2
CDR3aa: CASSLALGGRTTNEQFF
CDR3nt: TGTGCCAGCAGCTTAGCGCTGGGGGGGAGAACCACCAATGAGCAGTTCTTC

v_gene: TRBV30
abundance: .
j_gene: TRBJ2-7
d_gene: TRBD1
CDR3aa: CASGQGAYEQYF
CDR3nt: TGTGCCTCCGGACAGGGGGCCTACGAGCAGTACTTC

v_gene: TRBV7-9
abundance: .
j_gene: TRBJ2-7
d_gene: .
CDR3aa: CASSPITGNHEQYF
CDR3nt: TGTGCCAGCAGTCCAATCACAGGGAACCACGAGCAGTACTTC

v_gene: TRBV27
abundance: .
j_gene: TRBJ2-1
d_gene: .
CDR3aa: CASSSSAGGTNEQFF
CDR3nt: TGTGCCAGCAGTTCTAGCGCCGGAGGAACCAATGAGCAGTTCTTC

v_gene: TRBV28
abundance: .
j_gene: TRBJ2-3
d_gene: .
CDR3aa: CASSPPGAVKTDTQYF
CDR3nt: TGTGCCAGCAGTCCCCCAGGGGCCGTCAAGACAGATACGCAGTATTTT

v_gene: TRBV4-2
abundance: .
j_gene: TRBJ2-1
d_gene: .
CDR3aa: CASSLPPARPPSYNEQFF
CDR3nt: TGTGCCAGCAGCCTCCCGCCGGCTAGACCGCCTTCCTACAATGAGCAGTTCTTC

v_gene: TRBV5-1
abundance: .
j_gene: TRBJ1-4
d_gene: .
CDR3aa: CASSLEGMRGTTNEKLFF
CDR3nt: TGCGCCAGCAGCTTGGAGGGGATGAGGGGAACAACTAATGAAAAACTGTTTTTT